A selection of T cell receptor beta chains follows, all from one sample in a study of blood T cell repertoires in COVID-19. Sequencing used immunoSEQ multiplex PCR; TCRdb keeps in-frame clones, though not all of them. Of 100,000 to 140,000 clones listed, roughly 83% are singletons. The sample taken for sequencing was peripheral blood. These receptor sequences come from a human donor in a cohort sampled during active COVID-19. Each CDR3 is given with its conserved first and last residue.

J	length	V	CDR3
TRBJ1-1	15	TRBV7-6	CASSLLAGMNTEAFF
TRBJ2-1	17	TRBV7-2	CASSLNQGLAVPGEQFF
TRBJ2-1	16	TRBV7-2	CASSLDRTSGSDEQFF
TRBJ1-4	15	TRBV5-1	CASSPGGGLREKLFF
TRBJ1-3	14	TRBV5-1	CASSLWGAGNTIYF
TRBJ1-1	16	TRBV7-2	CASSFRGLKMGTEAFF
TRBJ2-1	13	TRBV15	CATGLIAGEGQFF
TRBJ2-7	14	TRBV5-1	CARHAGFPPYEQYF
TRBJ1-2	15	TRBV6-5	CASCWDSLCGYGYTF
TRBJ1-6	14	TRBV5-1	CASSGDTDNSPLHF
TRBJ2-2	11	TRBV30	CAWRNTGELFF
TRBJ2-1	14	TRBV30	CAWSVWGGTDEQFF
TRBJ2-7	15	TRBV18	CASSRTGQGEGKQYF
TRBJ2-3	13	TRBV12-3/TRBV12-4	CASSLVVVDTQYF
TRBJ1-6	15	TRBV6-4	CASSAGVGDGSPLHF
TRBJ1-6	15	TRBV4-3	CASSQEWTANSPLHF
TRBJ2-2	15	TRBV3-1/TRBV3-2	CASSQDQVAAGELFF
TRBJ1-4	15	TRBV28	CASSPIQGALQKLFF
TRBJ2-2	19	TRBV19	CASSIYRTSGSANTGELFF
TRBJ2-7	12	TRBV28	CASSYTSTEQYF
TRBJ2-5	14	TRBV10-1	CASSQTRFKETQYF
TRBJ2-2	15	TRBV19	CASTIGGASAGELFF
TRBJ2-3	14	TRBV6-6	CASSYAGVTDTQYF
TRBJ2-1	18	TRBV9	CASSVGGSSGSQGNEQFF
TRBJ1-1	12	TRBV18	CASSRQNTEAFF
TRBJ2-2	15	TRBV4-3	CASSRTGERTGELFF
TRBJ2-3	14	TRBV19	CASRRDRATDTQYF
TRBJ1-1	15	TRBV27	CASSRWRDLNTEAFF
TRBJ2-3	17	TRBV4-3	CASSLMGQGGPTSTQYF
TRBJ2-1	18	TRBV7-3	CASSLITSGRATYNEQFF
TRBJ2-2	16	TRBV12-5	CASGLVLSRNTGELFF
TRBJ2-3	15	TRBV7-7	CASSLLAGGTDTQYF
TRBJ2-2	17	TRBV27	CASSVTGQGANTGELFF
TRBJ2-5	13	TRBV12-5	CASGRATQETQYF
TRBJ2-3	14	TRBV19	CASSTRYSTDTQYF
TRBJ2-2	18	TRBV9	CASSEGDRTGGTTGELFF
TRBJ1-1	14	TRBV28	CASSRQGADTEAFF
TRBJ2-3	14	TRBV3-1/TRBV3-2	CASSLGGGRDTQYF
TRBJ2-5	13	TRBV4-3	CASSQDLRETQYF
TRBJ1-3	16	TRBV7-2	CASSLQGINSGNTIYF
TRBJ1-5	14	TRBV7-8	CASSSMRVAQPQHF
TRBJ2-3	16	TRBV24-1	CATSQPGQGSTDTQYF
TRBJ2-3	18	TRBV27	CASSLEGYGTDNTDTQYF
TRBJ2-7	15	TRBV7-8	CASSATGEGLREQYF
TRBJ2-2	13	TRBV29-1	CSVLRGGAGELFF
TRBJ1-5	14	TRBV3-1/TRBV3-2	CASSQRGSNQPQHF
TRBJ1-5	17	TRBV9	CASSVATSGVGNQPQHF
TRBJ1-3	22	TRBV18	CASSPTWGTPPGTSSSGNTIYF
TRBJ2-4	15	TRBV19	CASSRPTGSKNIQYF
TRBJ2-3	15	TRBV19	CASSIPRLAADTQYF
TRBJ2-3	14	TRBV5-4	CASSSGGGRDTQYF
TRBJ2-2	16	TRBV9	CASSVRGGVGTGELFF
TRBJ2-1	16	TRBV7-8	CASTSRDGSDYNEQFF
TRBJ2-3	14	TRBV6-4	CASKGGSSTDTQYF
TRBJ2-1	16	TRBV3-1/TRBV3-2	CASSSRGGSSYNEQFF